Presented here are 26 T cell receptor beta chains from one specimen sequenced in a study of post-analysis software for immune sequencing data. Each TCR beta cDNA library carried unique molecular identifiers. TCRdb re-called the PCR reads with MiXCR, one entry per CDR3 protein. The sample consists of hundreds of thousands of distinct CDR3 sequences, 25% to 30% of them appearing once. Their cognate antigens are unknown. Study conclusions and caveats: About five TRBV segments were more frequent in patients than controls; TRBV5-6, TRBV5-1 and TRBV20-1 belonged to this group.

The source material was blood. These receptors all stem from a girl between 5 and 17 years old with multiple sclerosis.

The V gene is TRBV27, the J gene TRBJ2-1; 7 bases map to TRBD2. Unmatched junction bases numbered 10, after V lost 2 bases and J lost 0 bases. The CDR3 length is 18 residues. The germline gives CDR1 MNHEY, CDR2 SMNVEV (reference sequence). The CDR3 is CASSLEYGGGPSYNEQFF. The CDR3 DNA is TGTGCCAGCAGTTTAGAGTACGGGGGAGGGCCCTCCTACAATGAGCAGTTCTTC.

In DNA form, the CDR3 reads TGTGCCATCAGTGCTTTATTTCTTAAGGGCCTTATCAATGAGCAGTTCTTC. The encoded protein is CAISALFLKGLINEQFF. The V and J genes are TRBV10-3 and TRBJ2-1, with D unclear. V lost 4 bases to trimming and J lost 6 bases, with 22 bases between them. The V gene's germline CDR1 is ENHRY and CDR2 SYGVKD. The CDR3 has 17 amino acids.

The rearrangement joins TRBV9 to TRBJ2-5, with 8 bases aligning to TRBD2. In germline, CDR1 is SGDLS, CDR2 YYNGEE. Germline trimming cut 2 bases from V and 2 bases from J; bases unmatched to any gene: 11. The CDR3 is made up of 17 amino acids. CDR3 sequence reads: CASSVDPGGGIQETQYF. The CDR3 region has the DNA TGTGCCAGCAGCGTCGATCCTGGCGGGGGGATTCAAGAGACCCAGTACTTC.

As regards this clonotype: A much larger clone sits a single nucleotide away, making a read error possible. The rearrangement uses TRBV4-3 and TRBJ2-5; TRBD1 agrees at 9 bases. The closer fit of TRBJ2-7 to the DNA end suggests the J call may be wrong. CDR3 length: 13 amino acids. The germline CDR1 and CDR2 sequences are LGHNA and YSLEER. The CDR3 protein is CASSPDRGVEQYF. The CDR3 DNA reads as TGCGCCAGCAGTCCGGACAGGGGTGTCGAGCAGTACTTC.

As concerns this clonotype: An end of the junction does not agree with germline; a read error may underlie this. CDR3 nucleotides: TGTGCTAGCAGCTTAGTAATGGGGGATGAGCAGTTCTTC. It translates to CASSLVMGDEQFF. J is TRBJ2-1 and V is TRBV7-7; D could derive from TRBD1 or TRBD2 (5 bases each). There are 13 residues in the CDR3. CDR1 and CDR2 (germline): SSHAT, FNYEAQ (reference sequence).

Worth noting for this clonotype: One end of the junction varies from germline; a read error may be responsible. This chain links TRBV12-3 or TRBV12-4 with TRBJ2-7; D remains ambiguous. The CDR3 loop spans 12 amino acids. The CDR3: CASSLGRYERYF. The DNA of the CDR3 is TGTGCCAGCAGTTTAGGAAGATACGAGCGGTACTTC.

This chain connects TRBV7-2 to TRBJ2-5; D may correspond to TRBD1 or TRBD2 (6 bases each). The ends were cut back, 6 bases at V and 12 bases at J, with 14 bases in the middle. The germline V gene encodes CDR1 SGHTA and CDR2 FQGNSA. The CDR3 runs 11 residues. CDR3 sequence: CASRPDRGEYF. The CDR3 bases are TGTGCCAGCAGGCCAGATAGGGGGGAGTACTTC.

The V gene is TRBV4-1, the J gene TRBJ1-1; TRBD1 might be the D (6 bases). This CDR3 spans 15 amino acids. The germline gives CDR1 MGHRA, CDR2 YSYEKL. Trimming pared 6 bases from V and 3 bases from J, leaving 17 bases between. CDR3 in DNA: TGCGCCAGCAGGAGACCAGGGGCGCCGGACACTGAAGCTTTCTTT. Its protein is CASRRPGAPDTEAFF.

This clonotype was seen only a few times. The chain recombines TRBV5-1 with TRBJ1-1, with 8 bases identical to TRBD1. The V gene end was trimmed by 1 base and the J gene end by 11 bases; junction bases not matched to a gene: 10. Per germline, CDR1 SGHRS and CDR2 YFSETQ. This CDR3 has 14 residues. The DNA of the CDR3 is TGCGCCAGCAGCTTGCCAACCTCGGACAGGGAGGCTTTCTTT. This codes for CASSLPTSDREAFF.

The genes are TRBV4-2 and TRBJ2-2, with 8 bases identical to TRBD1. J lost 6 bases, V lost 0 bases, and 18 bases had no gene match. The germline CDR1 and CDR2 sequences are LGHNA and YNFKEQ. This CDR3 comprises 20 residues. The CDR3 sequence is CASSQDRTGPPFARSGELFF. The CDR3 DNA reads TGTGCCAGCAGCCAAGACCGGACAGGGCCCCCTTTTGCCCGGTCCGGGGAGCTGTTTTTT.

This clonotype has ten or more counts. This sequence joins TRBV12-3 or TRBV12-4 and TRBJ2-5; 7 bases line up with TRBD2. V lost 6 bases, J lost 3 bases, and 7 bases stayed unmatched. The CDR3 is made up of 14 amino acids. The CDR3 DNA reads TGTGCCAGCAGCCCCGGCGGGGGAGAAGAGACCCAGTACTTC. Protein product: CASSPGGGEETQYF.

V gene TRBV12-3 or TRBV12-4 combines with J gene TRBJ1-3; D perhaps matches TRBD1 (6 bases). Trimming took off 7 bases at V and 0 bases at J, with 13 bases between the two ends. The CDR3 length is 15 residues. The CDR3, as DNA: TGTGCCAGCACCGAAGGACAGTTCTCTGGAAACACCATATATTTT. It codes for CASTEGQFSGNTIYF.

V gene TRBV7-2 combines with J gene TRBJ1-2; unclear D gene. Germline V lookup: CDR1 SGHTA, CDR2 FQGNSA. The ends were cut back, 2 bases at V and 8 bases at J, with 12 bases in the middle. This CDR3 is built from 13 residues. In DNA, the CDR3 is TGTGCCAGCAGCTTAAAAGGGTTCGTGGGCTACACCTTC. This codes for CASSLKGFVGYTF.

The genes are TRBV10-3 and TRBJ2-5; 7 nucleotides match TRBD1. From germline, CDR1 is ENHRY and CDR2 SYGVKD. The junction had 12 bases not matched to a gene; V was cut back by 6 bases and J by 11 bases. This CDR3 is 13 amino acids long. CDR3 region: CAISEMTGSGQYF. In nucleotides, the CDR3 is TGTGCCATCAGCGAGATGACAGGGTCGGGGCAGTACTTC.

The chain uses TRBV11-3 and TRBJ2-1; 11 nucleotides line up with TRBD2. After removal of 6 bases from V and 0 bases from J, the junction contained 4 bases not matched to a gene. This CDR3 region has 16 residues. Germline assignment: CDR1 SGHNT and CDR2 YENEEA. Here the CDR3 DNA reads TGTGCCAGCAGGACTAGCGGGATGAGCTCCTACAATGAGCAGTTCTTC. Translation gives CASRTSGMSSYNEQFF.

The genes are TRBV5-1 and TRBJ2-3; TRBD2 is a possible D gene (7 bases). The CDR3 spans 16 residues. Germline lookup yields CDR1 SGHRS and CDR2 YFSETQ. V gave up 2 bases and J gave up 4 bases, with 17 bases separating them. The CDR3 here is CASSFPGGARPDTQYF. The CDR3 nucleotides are TGCGCCAGCAGCTTCCCTGGGGGGGCCCGACCAGATACGCAGTATTTT.

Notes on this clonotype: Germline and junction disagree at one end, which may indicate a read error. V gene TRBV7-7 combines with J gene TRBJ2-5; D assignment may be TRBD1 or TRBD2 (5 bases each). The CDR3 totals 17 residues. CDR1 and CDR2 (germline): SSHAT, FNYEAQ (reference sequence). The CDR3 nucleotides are TGTGCTAGCAGCTTAGGTGGTCCCGAGGGGATCCAAGAGACCCAGTACTTC. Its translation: CASSLGGPEGIQETQYF.

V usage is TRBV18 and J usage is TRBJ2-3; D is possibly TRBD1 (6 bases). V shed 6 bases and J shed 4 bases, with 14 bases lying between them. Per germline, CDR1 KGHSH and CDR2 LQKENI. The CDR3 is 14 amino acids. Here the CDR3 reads CASSPYGGPDTQYF. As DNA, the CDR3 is TGTGCCAGCTCCCCGTATGGGGGCCCAGATACGCAGTATTTT.

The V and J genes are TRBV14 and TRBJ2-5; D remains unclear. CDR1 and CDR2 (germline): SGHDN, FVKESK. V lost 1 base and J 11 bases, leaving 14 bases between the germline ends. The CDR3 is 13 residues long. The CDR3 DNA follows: TGTGCCAGCAGCCAAGCACGACGGACGGAGCAGTACTTC. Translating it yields CASSQARRTEQYF.

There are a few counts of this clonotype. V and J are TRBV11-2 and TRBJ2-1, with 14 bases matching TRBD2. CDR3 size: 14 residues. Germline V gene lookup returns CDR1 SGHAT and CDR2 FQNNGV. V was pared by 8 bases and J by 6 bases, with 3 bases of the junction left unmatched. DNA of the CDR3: TGTGCCAGCGGACTAGCGGGGGGTGCCAATGAGCAGTTCTTC. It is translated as CASGLAGGANEQFF. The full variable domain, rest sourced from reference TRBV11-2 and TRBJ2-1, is EAGVAQSPRYKIIEKRQSVAFWCNPISGHATLYWYQQILGQGPKLLIQFQNNGVVDDSQLPKDRFSAERLKGVDSTLKIQPAKLEDSAVYLCASGLAGGANEQFFGPGTRLTVL.

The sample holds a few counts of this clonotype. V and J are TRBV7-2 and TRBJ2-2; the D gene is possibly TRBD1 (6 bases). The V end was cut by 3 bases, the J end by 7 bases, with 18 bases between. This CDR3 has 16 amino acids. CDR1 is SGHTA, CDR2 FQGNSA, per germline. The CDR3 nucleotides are TGTGCCAGCAGCTTGAGGGGGTGGGGAGAACGCGGGGAGCTGTTTTTT. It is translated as CASSLRGWGERGELFF.

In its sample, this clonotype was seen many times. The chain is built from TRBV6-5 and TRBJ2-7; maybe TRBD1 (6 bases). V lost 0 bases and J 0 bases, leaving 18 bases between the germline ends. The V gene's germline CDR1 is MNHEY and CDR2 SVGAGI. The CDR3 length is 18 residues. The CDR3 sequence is CASSYSISGQTSSYEQYF. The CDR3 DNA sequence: TGTGCCAGCAGTTACTCGATTTCGGGACAAACGAGCTCCTACGAGCAGTACTTC.

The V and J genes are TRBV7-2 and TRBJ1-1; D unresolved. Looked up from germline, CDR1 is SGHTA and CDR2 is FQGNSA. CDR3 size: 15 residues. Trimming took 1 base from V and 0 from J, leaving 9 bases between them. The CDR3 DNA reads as TGTGCCAGCAGCTTAGGCGGGGTCATGAACACTGAAGCTTTCTTT. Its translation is CASSLGGVMNTEAFF.

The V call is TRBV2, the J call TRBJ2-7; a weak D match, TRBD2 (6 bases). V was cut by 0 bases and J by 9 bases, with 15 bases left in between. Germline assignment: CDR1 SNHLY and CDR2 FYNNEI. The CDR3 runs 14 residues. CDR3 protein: CASSEARTTSGQYF. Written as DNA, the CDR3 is TGTGCCAGCAGTGAAGCGCGGACTACAAGCGGGCAGTACTTC.

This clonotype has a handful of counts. The CDR3 reads CASSLNRREPSYEQYF. The CDR3 nucleotides are TGTGCCAGCAGTCTAAACCGGAGGGAACCATCCTACGAGCAGTACTTC. This chain connects TRBV6-6 to TRBJ2-7; weak D call: TRBD2 (6 bases). The CDR3 contains 16 residues. V was clipped by 5 bases and J by 1 base, with 18 bases between them. Germline V gene data show CDR1 as MNHNY and CDR2 as SVGAGI (reference sequence).

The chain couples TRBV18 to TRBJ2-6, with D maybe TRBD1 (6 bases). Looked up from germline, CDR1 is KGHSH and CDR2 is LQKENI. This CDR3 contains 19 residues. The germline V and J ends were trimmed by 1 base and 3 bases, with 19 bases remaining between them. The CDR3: CASSPRMVGGESGANVLTF. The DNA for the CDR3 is TGTGCCAGCTCACCACGAATGGTTGGGGGCGAGAGTGGGGCCAACGTCCTGACTTTC.